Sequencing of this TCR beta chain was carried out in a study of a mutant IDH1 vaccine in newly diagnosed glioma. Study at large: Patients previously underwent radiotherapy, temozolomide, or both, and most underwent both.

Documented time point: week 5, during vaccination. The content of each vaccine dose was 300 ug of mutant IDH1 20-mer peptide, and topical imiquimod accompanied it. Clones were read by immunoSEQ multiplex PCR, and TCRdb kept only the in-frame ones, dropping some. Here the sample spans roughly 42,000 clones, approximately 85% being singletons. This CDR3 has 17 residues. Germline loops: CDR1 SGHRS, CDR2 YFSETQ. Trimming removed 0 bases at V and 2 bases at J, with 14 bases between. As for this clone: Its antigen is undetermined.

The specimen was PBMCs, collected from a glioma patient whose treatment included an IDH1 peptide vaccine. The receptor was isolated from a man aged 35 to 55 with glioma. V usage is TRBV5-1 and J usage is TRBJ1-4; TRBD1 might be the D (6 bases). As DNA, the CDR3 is TGCGCCAGCAGCTTGGGGGCAGGCGGGGGCACTAATGAAAAACTGTTTTTT. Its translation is CASSLGAGGGTNEKLFF.